A selection of T cell receptor beta chains follows, all from one sample in a study of T cell repertoires in cytomegalovirus infection. TCRdb called the reads again in MiXCR, with one record for every CDR3 protein. The sample lists about 680,000 distinct CDR3 sequences, 20% to 25% occurring once. Sample: CD8+ T cells from PBMCs. Receptors originate from a human donor in good health (CMV status not recorded). Some clones in this sample may be carry-over from other donors' samples. The CDR3 runs from the conserved cysteine through the conserved F or W. Each record gives: CDR3 protein, CDR3 DNA, J gene, V gene, D gene, clone size. D genes are given only for firm matches. Rows may omit the clone size; those that give it use once, few, many or a size class.

cdr3_aa: CASSQEGPLTGGTLETQYF
cdr3_nt: TGCGCCAGCAGCCAAGAGGGTCCCTTGACGGGGGGGACTCTTGAGACCCAGTACTTC
j_call: TRBJ2-5
v_call: TRBV4-1
d_call: TRBD2
clone_size: -

cdr3_aa: CASSLGGQTTDTQYF
cdr3_nt: TGTGCCAGCAGTTTAGGGGGACAGACCACAGATACGCAGTATTTT
j_call: TRBJ2-3
v_call: TRBV28
d_call: TRBD1
clone_size: many

cdr3_aa: CAITEMGGRNQPQHF
cdr3_nt: TGTGCCATCACGGAGATGGGAGGACGCAATCAGCCCCAGCATTTT
j_call: TRBJ1-5
v_call: TRBV28
d_call: -
clone_size: many

cdr3_aa: CASSQDRTSGVYEQYF
cdr3_nt: TGCGCCAGCAGCCAAGATCGGACTAGCGGGGTCTACGAGCAGTACTTC
j_call: TRBJ2-7
v_call: TRBV4-1
d_call: TRBD2
clone_size: -

cdr3_aa: CASSLRAGAFTDTQYF
cdr3_nt: TGTGCCAGCAGTTTAAGGGCAGGGGCGTTCACAGATACGCAGTATTTT
j_call: TRBJ2-3
v_call: TRBV28
d_call: -
clone_size: few

cdr3_aa: CATGTDTQYF
cdr3_nt: TGTGCCACCGGTACAGATACGCAGTATTTT
j_call: TRBJ2-3
v_call: TRBV25-1
d_call: -
clone_size: -

cdr3_aa: CASSYIDLSNEQFF
cdr3_nt: TGTGCCAGCAGTTACATAGACCTGTCCAATGAGCAGTTCTTC
j_call: TRBJ2-1
v_call: TRBV6-2/TRBV6-3
d_call: -
clone_size: -

cdr3_aa: CASSPTSGGPLGGDTQYF
cdr3_nt: TGTGCCAGCAGCCCGACTAGCGGGGGGCCCCTTGGGGGTGATACGCAGTATTTT
j_call: TRBJ2-3
v_call: TRBV27
d_call: TRBD2
clone_size: -

cdr3_aa: CASSYVKQRQDRGLADGYTF
cdr3_nt: TGTGCCAGCAGTTACGTCAAGCAAAGACAAGACAGGGGACTAGCAGATGGCTACACCTTC
j_call: TRBJ1-2
v_call: TRBV6-6
d_call: TRBD1
clone_size: many

cdr3_aa: CASSLGAGGYGYTF
cdr3_nt: TGTGCCAGCAGCTTAGGAGCAGGGGGCTATGGCTACACCTTC
j_call: TRBJ1-2
v_call: TRBV7-8
d_call: TRBD1
clone_size: -

cdr3_aa: CASSLTGTSYGYTF
cdr3_nt: TGTGCCAGCAGTTTAACCGGAACCTCCTATGGCTACACCTTC
j_call: TRBJ1-2
v_call: TRBV28
d_call: -
clone_size: few

cdr3_aa: CASSSGKRTEAFF
cdr3_nt: TGTGCCAGCAGCTCAGGGAAAAGGACTGAAGCTTTCTTT
j_call: TRBJ1-1
v_call: TRBV7-9
d_call: -
clone_size: many

cdr3_aa: CASSFSSSSGANVLTF
cdr3_nt: TGTGCCAGCAGTTTCTCCTCCAGCTCTGGGGCCAACGTCCTGACTTTC
j_call: TRBJ2-6
v_call: TRBV12-3/TRBV12-4
d_call: -
clone_size: few

cdr3_aa: CSVAEPLAYNEQFF
cdr3_nt: TGCAGCGTTGCGGAGCCTTTAGCCTACAATGAGCAGTTCTTC
j_call: TRBJ2-1
v_call: TRBV29-1
d_call: -
clone_size: -

cdr3_aa: CASSYFGPGRNEQFF
cdr3_nt: TGTGCCAGCAGTTACTTTGGACCGGGGAGGAATGAGCAGTTCTTC
j_call: TRBJ2-1
v_call: TRBV6-5
d_call: -
clone_size: many

cdr3_aa: CASRSMMAGELFF
cdr3_nt: TGTGCCAGCAGAAGCATGATGGCCGGGGAGCTGTTTTTT
j_call: TRBJ2-2
v_call: TRBV6-8
d_call: -
clone_size: few

cdr3_aa: CATSDRGYTDTQYF
cdr3_nt: TGCGCCACCAGCGACCGGGGGTACACAGATACGCAGTATTTT
j_call: TRBJ2-3
v_call: TRBV10-2
d_call: -
clone_size: -

cdr3_aa: CASISNRGNTGELFF
cdr3_nt: TGCGCCAGCATTAGCAACAGGGGTAACACCGGGGAGCTGTTTTTT
j_call: TRBJ2-2
v_call: TRBV23-1
d_call: TRBD1
clone_size: few